Sequencing of this T cell receptor (beta chain) was carried out in a study of cytomegalovirus exposure and HLA in healthy donors. Findings and limits, study-wide: High sensitivity and specificity were reportedly achieved when the classifier diagnosed cytomegalovirus status. From TCR beta sequences, most subjects' HLA-A and HLA-B alleles were reportedly predicted accurately.

Both 60 Vbeta primers and 13 Jbeta primers went into the PCR. As originally analysed: Per a later analysis, the number of unique TCR beta chains was approximately 80 million, of which 9 million to 14 million were shared. The data were produced by immunoSEQ multiplex PCR, yet TCRdb's version contains in-frame clones alone and is incomplete. V and J calls and clone size follow that table, whereas D and trimming were derived from the DNA. The data contain approximately 140,000 clones, around 90% of them singletons. From germline, CDR1 is LNHDA and CDR2 SQIVND (reference sequence). Trimming cost V 4 bases and J 2 bases; bases outside gene matches: 6. The CDR3 is made up of 16 amino acids. This clone occurred once. Its antigen is as yet unknown.

The chain has TRBV19 and TRBJ2-5; 11 nucleotides match TRBD1. This receptor was taken from a woman aged 40 to 50 in good health and CMV-seronegative. Sequencing used PBMCs. CDR3 in DNA: TGTGCCAGTAGTACCTGGGGGACAGGGGGACAAGAGACCCAGTACTTC. It specifies CASSTWGTGGQETQYF.